These 5 T cell receptor beta chains came from one sample sequenced in a study of PD-L1 blockade in urothelial cancer. The time point is: pretreatment peripheral blood. Profiled with immunoSEQ multiplex PCR; TCRdb holds only in-frame clones, not every one. The sample lists about 50,000 clones, 60% to 85% occurring once. The sequenced sample was PBMCs, obtained around atezolizumab (anti-PD-L1) treatment. The receptors here all came from a man in his sixties or seventies with urothelial cancer.

The chain carries TRBV7-9 and TRBJ1-1, with 7 bases aligning to TRBD1. With V trimmed by 4 bases and J by 1 base, 6 bases remained unmatched. CDR3 size: 15 residues. Germline values: CDR1 SEHNR, CDR2 FQNEAQ (reference sequence). CDR3 sequence reads: CASSSYRGTNTEAFF. In nucleotides, the CDR3 is TGTGCCAGCAGCTCGTACAGGGGCACGAACACTGAAGCTTTCTTT. Combining the CDR3 with reference TRBV7-9 and TRBJ1-1 gives the whole variable domain DTGVSQNPRHKITKRGQNVTFRCDPISEHNRLYWYRQTLGQGPEFLTYFQNEAQLEKSRLLSDRFSAERPKGSFSTLEIQRTEQGDSAMYLCASSSYRGTNTEAFFGQGTRLTVV.

The chain combines TRBV27 with TRBJ2-7, with D unclear. V was trimmed by 2 bases and J by 6 bases, leaving 11 bases between them. Germline values: CDR1 MNHEY, CDR2 SMNVEV (reference sequence). This CDR3 comprises 13 residues. CDR3 sequence (DNA): TGTGCCAGCAGTTTAATGTCGCTCGGCGAGCAGTACTTC. Amino acids: CASSLMSLGEQYF.

This chain uses TRBV19 with TRBJ1-1; no firm D call. The germline V gene has CDR1 LNHDA and CDR2 SQIVND (reference sequence). The CDR3 runs to 14 residues. V lost 8 bases to trimming and J lost 5 bases, with 18 bases between them. The CDR3 region is CASRERAGGTEAFF. The CDR3 bases are TGTGCCAGTCGAGAACGCGCAGGAGGGACTGAAGCTTTCTTT.

V is TRBV4-1 and J is TRBJ2-7, with 8 bases aligning to TRBD2. Per germline, CDR1 MGHRA and CDR2 YSYEKL. The CDR3 is 18 residues long. Trimming cost V 4 bases and J 0 bases; bases outside gene matches: 14. As DNA, the CDR3 is TGCGCCAGCAGCCCTAGGGCGCCGGAGACTAGCGTCTCCTACGAGCAGTACTTC. Residues: CASSPRAPETSVSYEQYF.

The chain employs TRBV15 and TRBJ2-3; no firm D call. V gave up 4 bases and J gave up 4 bases, with 12 bases separating them. The CDR3 covers 14 residues. CDR1 and CDR2 from the germline V gene are LNHNV and YYDKDF (reference sequence). The CDR3 DNA is TGTGCCACCAGCACGGATGCTGGGCCAGATACGCAGTATTTT. Translation: CATSTDAGPDTQYF.